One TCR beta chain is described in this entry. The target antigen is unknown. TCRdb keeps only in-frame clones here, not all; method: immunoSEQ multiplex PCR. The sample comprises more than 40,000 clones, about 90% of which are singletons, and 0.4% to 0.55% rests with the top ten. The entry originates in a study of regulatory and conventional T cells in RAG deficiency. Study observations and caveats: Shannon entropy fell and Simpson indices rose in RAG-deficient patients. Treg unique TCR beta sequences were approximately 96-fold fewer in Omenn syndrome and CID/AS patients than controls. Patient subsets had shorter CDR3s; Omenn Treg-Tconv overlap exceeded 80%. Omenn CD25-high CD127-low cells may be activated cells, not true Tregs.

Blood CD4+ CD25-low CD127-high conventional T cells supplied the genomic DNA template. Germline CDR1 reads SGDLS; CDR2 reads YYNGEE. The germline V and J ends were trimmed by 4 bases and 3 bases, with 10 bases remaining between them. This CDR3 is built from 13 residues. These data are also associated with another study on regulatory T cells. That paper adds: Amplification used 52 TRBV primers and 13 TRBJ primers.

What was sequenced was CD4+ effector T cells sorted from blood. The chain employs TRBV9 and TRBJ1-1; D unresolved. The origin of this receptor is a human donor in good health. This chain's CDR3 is CASSPRADTEAFF. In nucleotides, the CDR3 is TGTGCCAGCAGCCCCCGCGCGGACACTGAAGCTTTCTTT.